These T cell receptor beta chains were read from a single sample in a study of blood T cell repertoires in COVID-19. Measured with immunoSEQ multiplex PCR; TCRdb has only the in-frame clones, and not every one. The top ten hold approximately 6.1% of the sample, which has roughly 220,000 clones, 80% to 90% seen once. Sequenced input: peripheral blood. The receptors originated from a man of 80 years or more with acute or convalescent COVID-19. Both conserved end residues are trimmed from each CDR3. Each record gives: J gene, V gene, CDR3 protein.

>TRBJ1-5|TRBV6-2/TRBV6-3
ASSYSTGSNQPQH
>TRBJ2-7|TRBV28
ASSSYTGRTYEQY
>TRBJ1-5|TRBV15
ATSSRTGVRGQPQH
>TRBJ2-1|TRBV5-1
ASSKNSGRVRNEQF
>TRBJ2-2|TRBV11-3
ASSATAGSTGELF
>TRBJ1-1|TRBV5-6
ASSFGQGKIRGPEAF
>TRBJ2-1|TRBV12-3/TRBV12-4
ASSGFNEQF
>TRBJ2-3|TRBV7-2
ASSFDRGDTQY
>TRBJ2-7|TRBV6-6
ASIKGLAASYEQY
>TRBJ2-5|TRBV7-2
ASSSTISSGLMETQY
>TRBJ2-1|TRBV27
ASSSQPTGTIEQF
>TRBJ2-1|TRBV19
ASTQRETYNEQF
>TRBJ1-3|TRBV19
ASSRVDTIY
>TRBJ1-5|TRBV5-8
ASSLGTVSNQPQH
>TRBJ1-1|TRBV10-2
ASSEDPRAKGAF
>TRBJ1-2|TRBV19
ASSSLGQGLEGYT
>TRBJ2-5|TRBV3-1/TRBV3-2
ASSQETSGRAGTQY
>TRBJ2-3|TRBV30
AWSGTTLGDTQY
>TRBJ1-1|TRBV6-5
ASIAPGKNTEAF
>TRBJ2-3|TRBV6-4
ASSPSGATDTQY
>TRBJ1-4|TRBV27
ATAPSGGNEKLF
>TRBJ1-5|TRBV6-5
ASRKTGPGGQPQH
>TRBJ1-1|TRBV18
ASSPQGQGEVNTEAF
>TRBJ1-2|TRBV7-9
ASSSPGGSGYGYT